This T cell receptor (beta chain) originates from a study of T-cell reconstitution after alpha-beta-depleted transplantation in children. The library targeted TCRbeta and was prepared with unique molecular identifiers. TCRdb re-analysed the PCR reads in MiXCR, keeping a single row per CDR3 protein. This table holds some 80,000 distinct CDR3 sequences, less than 20% found once. Germline values: CDR1 SNHLY, CDR2 FYNNEI. The CDR3 has 12 residues. With 4 bases removed from V and 5 bases from J, the gap between germline ends came to 6 bases. The chain carries TRBV2 and TRBJ2-4; TRBD1 might be the D (5 bases). The TCR sequence derives from a male patient between 2 and 9 years old who had a stem cell transplant for acute lymphoblastic leukemia, so the T cells may come from the graft donor. Source: PBMCs, mostly from graft donor cells, taken 360 days after TCRalphabeta/CD19-depleted stem cell transplant. Here the CDR3 reads CASSVRENIQYF. DNA of the CDR3: TGTGCCAGCAGTGTCAGGGAAAACATTCAGTACTTC.